Listed here are 26 T cell receptor beta chains from one sample, sequenced in a study of vaccination and CD4 T cells after COVID-19. Cultured CD4+ T-cell DNA underwent Oncomine TCR Beta short-read sequencing. Each CDR3 protein gets one entry after TCRdb re-called the PCR reads with MiXCR. Among about 12,000 distinct CDR3 sequences listed, roughly 44% were seen once. Their cognate antigens are unknown. The treatment is: roughly nine-day PBMC culture with coronavirus spike peptide pools or control peptides (ViraFEST assay). Specimen: cultured CD4+ T cells from blood. Receptors were obtained from a human donor with COVID-19.

V and J are TRBV18 and TRBJ1-1; D gene uncertain. The length of the CDR3 is 14 residues. Germline CDR1 reads KGHSH; CDR2 reads LQKENI. V was clipped by 5 bases and J by 2 bases, with 12 bases between them. The CDR3 loop reads CASSRAGSNTEAFF. The CDR3 region has the DNA TGTGCCAGCTCAAGGGCCGGGTCCAACACTGAAGCTTTCTTT.

This chain connects TRBV5-8 to TRBJ2-7, with D possibly being TRBD1 (6 bases). Trimming cost V 5 bases and J 0 bases, with 12 bases left between them. The CDR3 contains 14 residues. Per germline, CDR1 SGHTS and CDR2 YDEGEE. CDR3 region: CASRITGSSYEQYF. CDR3 in DNA: TGTGCCAGCAGGATAACAGGGAGCTCCTACGAGCAGTACTTC.

The chain employs TRBV30 and TRBJ1-1, with 9 bases identical to TRBD1. In germline, CDR1 is GTSNPN, CDR2 SVGIG (reference sequence). The CDR3 covers 14 residues. V lost 0 bases, J lost 6 bases, and 5 bases stayed unmatched. The CDR3 nucleotides are TGTGCCTGGAGTGTAGACAGGGGGAGGGCTGAAGCTTTCTTT. Its protein is CAWSVDRGRAEAFF.

The chain couples TRBV11-2 to TRBJ2-3; 7 bases align to TRBD2. CDR1 is SGHAT and CDR2 is FQNNGV in the germline V gene. This CDR3 is built from 15 residues. The J segment lost 2 bases and the V segment lost 5 bases, leaving 7 bases of the junction unmatched. The CDR3 spells CASSPSGALTDTQYF. CDR3 bases: TGTGCCAGCAGCCCAAGCGGGGCACTCACAGATACGCAGTATTTT.

J is TRBJ1-1 and V is TRBV11-3; a possible D gene is TRBD1 (6 bases). The CDR3 has 12 residues. Deletions cut 5 bases from V and 7 bases from J, with 11 bases between. Germline loops: CDR1 SGHNT, CDR2 YENEEA. CDR3 nucleotide sequence: TGTGCCAGCAGCCGGGACACTCTTGAAGCTTTCTTT. The encoded protein is CASSRDTLEAFF.

This clonotype has a handful of counts. This chain connects TRBV27 to TRBJ1-1, with a possible D match to TRBD1 (5 bases). V lost 2 bases, J lost 0 bases, and 10 bases lay in between. The CDR3 has 15 residues. Per the germline V gene, CDR1 is MNHEY and CDR2 is SMNVEV (reference sequence). CDR3 in amino acids: CASSLGGGMNTEAFF. The CDR3 DNA reads as TGTGCCAGCAGTTTAGGGGGGGGAATGAACACTGAAGCTTTCTTT.

The V gene is TRBV19, the J gene TRBJ1-5; no clear D gene. The CDR3 consists of 15 residues. V gave up 2 bases and J gave up 5 bases, with 13 bases separating them. Germline CDR1 and CDR2: LNHDA and SQIVND (reference sequence). Here the CDR3 reads CASSILKNGHQPQHF. In DNA, the CDR3 is TGTGCCAGTAGTATATTAAAGAACGGCCATCAGCCCCAGCATTTT. Complete variable domain (other parts from reference TRBV19 and TRBJ1-5): DGGITQSPKYLFRKEGQNVTLSCEQNLNHDAMYWYRQDPGQGLRLIYYSQIVNDFQKGDIAEGYSVSREKKESFPLTVTSAQKNPTAFYLCASSILKNGHQPQHFGDGTRLSIL.

This clonotype was seen a handful of times. The chain employs TRBV5-1 and TRBJ2-4; D may be TRBD2 (6 bases). This CDR3 contains 16 residues. Trimming took 4 bases from V and 3 from J, leaving 17 bases between them. The V gene's germline CDR1 is SGHRS and CDR2 YFSETQ. This CDR3 is CASSAFSEGGKNIQYF. CDR3 in DNA: TGCGCCAGCAGCGCCTTCAGCGAGGGAGGCAAAAACATTCAGTACTTC.

The sample holds a few counts of this clonotype. CDR3: CASSLRGGYEAFF. The CDR3, as DNA: TGTGCCAGCAGCTTACGCGGTGGGTATGAAGCTTTCTTT. This chain links TRBV7-2 with TRBJ1-1; D gene unclear. This CDR3 has 13 amino acids. Trimming left V 2 bases short and J 7 bases short, with 11 bases between. Germline V gene sequence: CDR1 SGHTA, CDR2 FQGNSA.

This clonotype has more than one count but fewer than ten. V is TRBV18 and J is TRBJ2-5; 7 bases align to TRBD1. The germline V gene has CDR1 KGHSH and CDR2 LQKENI. Unmatched junction bases numbered 0, after V lost 3 bases and J lost 2 bases. This CDR3 spans 13 amino acids. This chain's CDR3 is CASSPGQQETQYF. DNA for the CDR3: TGTGCCAGCTCACCGGGACAGCAAGAGACCCAGTACTTC.

In this sample, this clonotype turned up a few times. V gene TRBV2 combines with J gene TRBJ2-5; 8 bases align to TRBD2. The CDR3 contains 14 residues. V dropped 7 bases and J dropped 5; count of bases not matched to a gene: 9. The germline CDR1 and CDR2 sequences are SNHLY and FYNNEI. In DNA form, the CDR3 reads TGTGCCAGCAACGGGGGGGCGTACGGGGAGACCCAGTACTTC. The encoded protein is CASNGGAYGETQYF.

This clonotype was detected only a few times. The chain uses TRBV7-8 and TRBJ1-2; 8 bases line up with TRBD1. The CDR3 runs to 14 residues. CDR1 is SGHVS, CDR2 FQNEAQ, per germline. V trimming: 4 bases; J trimming: 2 bases; junction bases outside the gene matches: 3. The CDR3 coding sequence is TGTGCCAGCAGCTATCGGACAGGGAACTATGGCTACACCTTC. The encoded protein is CASSYRTGNYGYTF.

The rearrangement joins TRBV12-3 or TRBV12-4 to TRBJ2-2, with 10 bases aligning to TRBD1. V was clipped by 6 bases and J by 4 bases; unmatched bases: 5. The CDR3 has 15 residues. Written as DNA, the CDR3 is TGTGCCAGCAGCAAGGACAGGGGGTTCACCGGGGAGCTGTTTTTT. Residues: CASSKDRGFTGELFF.

This clonotype appeared a few times. The CDR3 region is CASSRDTNTGELFF. The CDR3 DNA sequence: TGTGCCAGTAGTAGGGACACCAACACCGGGGAGCTGTTTTTT. V gene TRBV19 combines with J gene TRBJ2-2; TRBD1 might be the D (6 bases). The CDR3 contains 14 residues. V lost 4 bases and J 2 bases, leaving 8 bases between the germline ends. Germline CDR1 and CDR2: LNHDA and SQIVND (reference sequence).

V is TRBV20-1 and J is TRBJ2-6; D gene unclear. Per the germline V gene, CDR1 is DFQATT and CDR2 is SNEGSKA (reference sequence). The V gene lost 0 bases and the J gene lost 1 base, with 25 bases spanning the gap. CDR3 size: 21 residues. CDR3 sequence reads: CSARDFGGSARQPSGANVLTF. The CDR3, as DNA: TGCAGTGCTAGAGATTTCGGTGGATCGGCCCGGCAGCCATCTGGGGCCAACGTCCTGACTTTC.

This chain joins TRBV7-9 and TRBJ1-2, with D unresolved. The CDR3 is made up of 14 amino acids. The V gene's germline CDR1 is SEHNR and CDR2 FQNEAQ (reference sequence). V lost 1 base and J 5 bases, leaving 11 bases between the germline ends. DNA of the CDR3: TGTGCCAGCAGCTTAGAAATCTCGGGGTATGGCTACACCTTC. Translating it yields CASSLEISGYGYTF. Together with reference TRBV7-9 and TRBJ1-2, the CDR3 gives the full variable domain: DTGVSQNPRHKITKRGQNVTFRCDPISEHNRLYWYRQTLGQGPEFLTYFQNEAQLEKSRLLSDRFSAERPKGSFSTLEIQRTEQGDSAMYLCASSLEISGYGYTFGSGTRLTVV.

The chain couples TRBV20-1 to TRBJ1-2, with TRBD1 as a possible D gene (5 bases). Germline V lookup: CDR1 DFQATT, CDR2 SNEGSKA (reference sequence). V lost 1 base, J lost 4 bases, and 19 bases lay in between. CDR3 length equals 16 residues. The CDR3 DNA is TGCAGTGCTAGAGGGGCGACAGCAAAAAGTCCCTATGGCTACACCTTC. Its translation is CSARGATAKSPYGYTF.

Only a few counts were recorded for this clonotype. V usage is TRBV6-2 or TRBV6-3 and J usage is TRBJ1-2; D is unclear. The V gene lost 6 bases and the J gene lost 4 bases, with 12 bases spanning the gap. CDR1 and CDR2 (germline): MNHEY, SVGEGT. The CDR3 extends over 13 amino acids. The CDR3 sequence is CASRHSGVYGYTF. The CDR3 bases are TGTGCCAGCAGGCATAGTGGGGTCTATGGCTACACCTTC.

The chain carries TRBV19 and TRBJ1-2; perhaps TRBD1 as D (6 bases). The CDR3 covers 14 residues. V was shortened by 6 bases and J by 2 bases, with 13 bases between the two germline ends. Germline assignment: CDR1 LNHDA and CDR2 SQIVND (reference sequence). The CDR3 sequence is CASRPRGVNYGYTF. The CDR3 coding sequence is TGTGCCAGTAGACCGAGGGGGGTGAACTATGGCTACACCTTC.

The chain carries TRBV20-1 and TRBJ1-1; D unclear. V lost 1 base to trimming and J lost 3 bases, with 9 bases between them. This CDR3 comprises 13 residues. The V gene's germline CDR1 is DFQATT and CDR2 SNEGSKA (reference sequence). The CDR3 here is CSARVSSYTEAFF. CDR3 DNA: TGCAGTGCTAGAGTAAGCAGTTACACTGAAGCTTTCTTT.

This clonotype was detected a few times. The chain recombines TRBV2 with TRBJ1-1; the D gene is possibly TRBD1 (6 bases). Germline CDR1 SNHLY, CDR2 FYNNEI. The CDR3 runs to 14 residues. V lost 7 bases, J lost 4 bases, and 16 bases lay in between. CDR3 in DNA: TGTGCCAGCACCCGACATCAAGGGGGCACTGAAGCTTTCTTT. Its translation is CASTRHQGGTEAFF.

This chain joins TRBV9 and TRBJ2-3; maybe TRBD2 (6 bases). V shed 2 bases and J shed 5 bases, with 9 bases lying between them. The germline V gene has CDR1 SGDLS and CDR2 YYNGEE. The CDR3 has 13 residues. CDR3: CASSVWRGDTQYF. Here the CDR3 DNA reads TGTGCCAGCAGCGTTTGGAGGGGAGATACGCAGTATTTT.

V gene TRBV21-1 combines with J gene TRBJ2-7. TRBV21-1 is designated a pseudogene. The CDR3 spans 11 residues. This CDR3 is CASSREYEQYF. The CDR3 bases are TGTGCCAGCAGCAGAGAATACGAGCAGTACTTC.

The chain is built from TRBV6-5 and TRBJ1-5, with D unresolved. Germline CDR1 reads MNHEY; CDR2 reads SVGAGI. The CDR3 has 13 amino acids. V lost 4 bases to trimming and J lost 5 bases, with 9 bases between them. DNA of the CDR3: TGTGCCAGCAGTTGGGGTGGGGATCAGCCCCAGCATTTT. Amino acids: CASSWGGDQPQHF.

The V gene is TRBV2, the J gene TRBJ2-7; possible D gene TRBD2, 7 bases. The CDR3 is 15 residues long. V dropped 6 bases and J dropped 0 bases, with 15 bases sitting between them. Germline V lookup: CDR1 SNHLY, CDR2 FYNNEI. CDR3 residues: CASRLGGGLSYEQYF. CDR3 DNA sequence: TGTGCCAGCAGGCTCGGCGGGGGCCTCTCCTACGAGCAGTACTTC.

The chain recombines TRBV12-3 or TRBV12-4 with TRBJ2-7; 10 bases map to TRBD2. Trimming cost V 5 bases and J 7 bases; bases outside gene matches: 8. CDR3 size: 14 residues. Here the CDR3 reads CASSTGTSVLEQYF. The CDR3 DNA reads TGTGCCAGCAGTACCGGGACTAGCGTGCTGGAGCAGTACTTC.